Included here is one T cell receptor (beta chain) sequence, with context. This entry is derived from a study of lymphopenia after photon versus proton radiotherapy. Clones were read by immunoSEQ multiplex PCR, and TCRdb kept only the in-frame ones, dropping some. The sample carries some 55,000 clones, about 90% recorded once. Germline V gives CDR1 SGHTA, CDR2 FQGNSA. The V end was cut by 5 bases, the J end by 0 bases, with 8 bases between. This CDR3 region has 14 residues. Here the sequenced sample was peripheral blood, taken from a patient treated with photon-based radiotherapy. This TCR derives from a man aged 35 to 55 with gastric cancer. V usage is TRBV7-2 and J usage is TRBJ1-3; D gene uncertain. DNA for the CDR3: TGTGCCAGCAGCCACGCCACCTCTGGAAACACCATATATTTT. Protein product: CASSHATSGNTIYF.